This T cell receptor beta chain was identified during a study of low-dose radiotherapy and immunotherapy resistance in tumors. As for the study in general: Per fraction, Cohort 1 was given 0.5 Gy every 2 weeks, for a total of 6.5 Gy.

TRAV and TRBV primers primed cDNA for both TCRalpha and TCRbeta. A roughly 20-cycle PCR with a constant-region primer and V-primer adapter amplified TCRs. TCRdb recomputed calls from the reads with MiXCR, one row per CDR3 protein. The sample holds about 30,000 distinct CDR3 sequences; around 47% are singletons and the top ten take 4.5% to 6.5%. The CDR3 runs 16 residues. Deletions cut 0 bases from V and 4 bases from J, with 14 bases between. Per germline, CDR1 SGHRS and CDR2 YFSETQ. As to time point: after trial treatment. The treatment is: LDRT plus nivolumab, ipilimumab, low-dose cyclophosphamide and aspirin (RACIN trial). Donors were dosed with nivolumab and ipilimumab; they also received aspirin, low-dose cyclophosphamide and low-dose radiotherapy. Eligible patients bore advanced solid tumors devoid of tumor-infiltrating lymphocytes.

The V and J genes are TRBV5-1 and TRBJ1-3, with D unclear. The sample in question was PBMCs, obtained after low-dose radiotherapy plus immunotherapy. This TCR derives from a male donor with gallbladder cancer. In DNA, the CDR3 is TGCGCCAGCAGCTTGGGCGACCGTGGGCAGGGAAACACCATATATTTT. As protein: CASSLGDRGQGNTIYF.